This TCR beta chain appears in the sequencing data of a study of shared clonotypes between healthy human individuals. Produced via immunoSEQ multiplex PCR; TCRdb's table is partial and in-frame only. The sample includes roughly 590,000 clones, about 95% of them seen just once. Naivety among CD8 cells was defined by CD45RO negativity and positive CCR7 selection, thereby excluding terminally differentiated effector memory CD45RA+ cells. Specimen: naive CD8+ T cells sorted from blood. The TCR was taken from a woman aged 25 to 39 in good health.

This CDR3 is CASSVDGNSYNEQFF. The CDR3 nucleotides are TGTGCCAGCAGCGTAGACGGGAACTCCTACAATGAGCAGTTCTTC. The J gene is TRBJ2-1, the V gene TRBV9, with a tentative D call TRBD2 (5 bases). Trimming removed 0 bases from V and 0 bases from J, with 7 bases in between. Germline V gene data show CDR1 as SGDLS and CDR2 as YYNGEE. The CDR3 covers 15 residues.